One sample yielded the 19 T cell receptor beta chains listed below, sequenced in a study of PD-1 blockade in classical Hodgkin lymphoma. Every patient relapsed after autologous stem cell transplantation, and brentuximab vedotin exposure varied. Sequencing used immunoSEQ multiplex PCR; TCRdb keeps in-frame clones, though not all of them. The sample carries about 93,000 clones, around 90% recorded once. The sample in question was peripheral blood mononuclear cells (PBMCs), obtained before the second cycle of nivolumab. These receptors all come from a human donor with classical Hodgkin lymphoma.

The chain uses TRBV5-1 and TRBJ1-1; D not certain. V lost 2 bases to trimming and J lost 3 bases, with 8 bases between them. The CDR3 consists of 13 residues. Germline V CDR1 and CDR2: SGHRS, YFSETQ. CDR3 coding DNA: TGCGCCAGCAGCTTCCAGAAGGACACTGAAGCTTTCTTT. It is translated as CASSFQKDTEAFF.

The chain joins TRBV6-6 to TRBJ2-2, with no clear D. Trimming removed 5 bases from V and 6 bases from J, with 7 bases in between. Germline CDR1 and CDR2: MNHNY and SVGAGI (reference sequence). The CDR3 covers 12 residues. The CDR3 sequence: CASSQGPGELFF. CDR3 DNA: TGTGCCAGCAGTCAAGGCCCCGGGGAGCTGTTTTTT.

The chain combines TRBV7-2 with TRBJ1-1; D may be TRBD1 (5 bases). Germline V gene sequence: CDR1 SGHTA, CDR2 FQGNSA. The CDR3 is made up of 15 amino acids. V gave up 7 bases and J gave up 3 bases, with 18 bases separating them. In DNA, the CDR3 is TGTGCCAGCACCCCCCTCCCGGGGCTCGACACTGAAGCTTTCTTT. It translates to CASTPLPGLDTEAFF.

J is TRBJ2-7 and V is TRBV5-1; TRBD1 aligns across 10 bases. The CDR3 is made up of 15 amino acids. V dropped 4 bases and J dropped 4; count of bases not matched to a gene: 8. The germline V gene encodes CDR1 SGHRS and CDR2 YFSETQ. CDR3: CASSPGTGVGYEQYF. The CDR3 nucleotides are TGCGCCAGCAGCCCCGGGACAGGGGTCGGGTACGAGCAGTACTTC.

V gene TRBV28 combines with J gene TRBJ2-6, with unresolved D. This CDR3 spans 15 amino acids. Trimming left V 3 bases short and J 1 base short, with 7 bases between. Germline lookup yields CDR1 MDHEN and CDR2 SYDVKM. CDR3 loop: CASSFMGSGANVLTF. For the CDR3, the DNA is TGTGCCAGCAGTTTTATGGGTTCTGGGGCCAACGTCCTGACTTTC. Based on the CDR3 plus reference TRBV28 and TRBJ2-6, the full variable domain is DVKVTQSSRYLVKRTGEKVFLECVQDMDHENMFWYRQDPGLGLRLIYFSYDVKMKEKGDIPEGYSVSREKKERFSLILESASTNQTSMYLCASSFMGSGANVLTFGAGSRLTVL.

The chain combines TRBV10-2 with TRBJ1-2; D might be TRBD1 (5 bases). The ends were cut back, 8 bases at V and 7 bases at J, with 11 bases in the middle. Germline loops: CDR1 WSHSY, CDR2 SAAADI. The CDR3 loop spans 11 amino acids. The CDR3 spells CASLGLGGYTF. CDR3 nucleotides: TGCGCCAGCCTGGGGCTTGGTGGCTACACCTTC.

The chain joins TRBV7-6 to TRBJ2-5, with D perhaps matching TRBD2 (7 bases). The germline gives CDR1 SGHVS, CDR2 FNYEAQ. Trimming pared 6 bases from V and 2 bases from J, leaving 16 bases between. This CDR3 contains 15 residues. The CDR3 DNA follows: TGTGCCAGCAGGATAGGGGGAGGGGAGCAAGAGACCCAGTACTTC. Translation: CASRIGGGEQETQYF.

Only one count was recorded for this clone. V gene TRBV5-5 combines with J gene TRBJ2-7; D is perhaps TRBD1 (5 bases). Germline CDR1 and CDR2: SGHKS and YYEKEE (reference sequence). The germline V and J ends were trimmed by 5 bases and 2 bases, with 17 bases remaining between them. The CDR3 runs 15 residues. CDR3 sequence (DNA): TGTGCCAGCAGACCAACCCCAACAGGCACCTACGAGCAGTACTTC. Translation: CASRPTPTGTYEQYF. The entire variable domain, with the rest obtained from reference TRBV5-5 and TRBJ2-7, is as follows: DAGVTQSPTHLIKTRGQQVTLRCSPISGHKSVSWYQQVLGQGPQFIFQYYEKEERGRGNFPDRFSARQFPNYSSELNVNALLLGDSALYLCASRPTPTGTYEQYFGPGTRLTVT.

The CDR3 reads CASNNLGGQEAFF. Here the CDR3 DNA reads TGCGCCAGCAATAACCTAGGGGGACAGGAAGCTTTCTTT. This chain uses TRBV10-2 with TRBJ1-1; 7 bases are a match to TRBD1. From germline, CDR1 is WSHSY and CDR2 SAAADI. This CDR3 region has 13 residues. Trimming cost V 7 bases and J 8 bases; bases outside gene matches: 10.

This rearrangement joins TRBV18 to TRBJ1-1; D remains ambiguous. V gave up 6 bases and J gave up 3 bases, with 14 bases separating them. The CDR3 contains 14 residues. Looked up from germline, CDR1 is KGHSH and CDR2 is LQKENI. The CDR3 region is CASSQTQKYTEAFF. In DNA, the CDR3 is TGTGCCAGCTCTCAGACACAGAAGTACACTGAAGCTTTCTTT.

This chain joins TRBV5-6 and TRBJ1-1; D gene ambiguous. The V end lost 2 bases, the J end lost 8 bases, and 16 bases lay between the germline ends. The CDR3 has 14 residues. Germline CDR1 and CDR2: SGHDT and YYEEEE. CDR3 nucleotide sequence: TGTGCCAGCAGCTTAAGTATAAAGCGAGGCGAAGCTTTCTTT. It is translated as CASSLSIKRGEAFF.

CDR3 loop: CASSEARVSYEQYF. As DNA, the CDR3 is TGTGCCAGCAGTGAAGCACGCGTATCCTACGAGCAGTACTTC. The rearrangement joins TRBV2 to TRBJ2-7; D remains unclear. CDR3 length: 14 amino acids. Germline values: CDR1 SNHLY, CDR2 FYNNEI. Trimming shortened V by 0 bases and J by 1 base, and 7 bases separated the two germline ends. Combining the CDR3 with reference TRBV2 and TRBJ2-7 gives the whole variable domain EPEVTQTPSHQVTQMGQEVILRCVPISNHLYFYWYRQILGQKVEFLVSFYNNEISEKSEIFDDQFSVERPDGSNFTLKIRSTKLEDSAMYFCASSEARVSYEQYFGPGTRLTVT.

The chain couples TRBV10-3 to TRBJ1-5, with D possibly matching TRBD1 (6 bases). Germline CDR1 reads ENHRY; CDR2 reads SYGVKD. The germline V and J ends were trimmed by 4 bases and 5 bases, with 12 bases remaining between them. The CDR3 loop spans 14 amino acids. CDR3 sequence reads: CAISAGVGDQPQHF. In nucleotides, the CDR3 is TGTGCCATCAGTGCAGGGGTCGGCGATCAGCCCCAGCATTTT.

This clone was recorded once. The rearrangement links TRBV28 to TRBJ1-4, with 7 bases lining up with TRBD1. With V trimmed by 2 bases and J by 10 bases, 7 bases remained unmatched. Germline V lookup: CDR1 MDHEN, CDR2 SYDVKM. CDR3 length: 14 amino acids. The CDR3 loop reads CASSLEQGMRKLFF. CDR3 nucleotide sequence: TGTGCCAGCAGTTTAGAACAGGGGATGAGAAAACTGTTTTTT.

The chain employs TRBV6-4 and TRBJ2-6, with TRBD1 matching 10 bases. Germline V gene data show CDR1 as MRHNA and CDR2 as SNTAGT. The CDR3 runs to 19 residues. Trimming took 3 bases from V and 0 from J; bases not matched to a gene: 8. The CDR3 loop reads CASSEVPGTGVSGANVLTF. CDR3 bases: TGTGCCAGCAGTGAGGTCCCCGGGACAGGGGTCTCTGGGGCCAACGTCCTGACTTTC.

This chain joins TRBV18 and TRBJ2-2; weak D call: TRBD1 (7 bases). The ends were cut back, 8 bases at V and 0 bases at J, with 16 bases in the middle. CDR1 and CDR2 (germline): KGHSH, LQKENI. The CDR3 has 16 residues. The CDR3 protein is CASPRGRDANTGELFF. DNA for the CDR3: TGTGCCAGCCCAAGGGGGCGGGACGCGAACACCGGGGAGCTGTTTTTT.

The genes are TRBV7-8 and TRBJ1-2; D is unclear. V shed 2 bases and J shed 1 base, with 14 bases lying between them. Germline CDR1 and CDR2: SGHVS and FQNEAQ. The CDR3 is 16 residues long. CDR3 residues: CASSLMGRRNNYGYTF. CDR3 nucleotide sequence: TGTGCCAGCAGCTTAATGGGCAGGAGAAATAACTATGGCTACACCTTC.

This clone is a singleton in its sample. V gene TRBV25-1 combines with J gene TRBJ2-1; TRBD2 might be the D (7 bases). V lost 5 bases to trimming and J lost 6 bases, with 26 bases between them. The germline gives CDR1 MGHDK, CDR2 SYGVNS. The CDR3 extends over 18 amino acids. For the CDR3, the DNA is TGTGCCAGCAGTCACCGCACGGGAGGCAGGGTGGACAGCAATGAGCAGTTCTTC. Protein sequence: CASSHRTGGRVDSNEQFF.

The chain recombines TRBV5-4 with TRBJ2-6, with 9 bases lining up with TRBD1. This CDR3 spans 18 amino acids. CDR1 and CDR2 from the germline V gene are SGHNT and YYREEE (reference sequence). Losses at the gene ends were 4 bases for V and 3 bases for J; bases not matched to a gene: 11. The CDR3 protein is CASSKGQGLEFGANVLTF. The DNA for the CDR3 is TGTGCCAGCAGCAAGGGACAGGGCCTCGAGTTTGGGGCCAACGTCCTGACTTTC.